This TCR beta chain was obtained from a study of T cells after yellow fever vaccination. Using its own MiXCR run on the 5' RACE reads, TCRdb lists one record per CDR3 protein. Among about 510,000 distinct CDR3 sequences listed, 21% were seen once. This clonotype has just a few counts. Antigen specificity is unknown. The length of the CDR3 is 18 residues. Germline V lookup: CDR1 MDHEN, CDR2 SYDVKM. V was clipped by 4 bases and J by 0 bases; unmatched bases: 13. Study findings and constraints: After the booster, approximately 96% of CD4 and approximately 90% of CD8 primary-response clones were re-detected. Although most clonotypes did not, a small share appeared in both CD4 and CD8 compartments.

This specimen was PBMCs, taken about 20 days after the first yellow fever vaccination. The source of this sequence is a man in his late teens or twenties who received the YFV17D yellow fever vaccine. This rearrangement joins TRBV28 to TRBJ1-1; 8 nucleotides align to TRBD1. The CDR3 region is CASSSPYRGLRVNTEAFF. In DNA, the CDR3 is TGTGCCAGCAGTTCGCCGTACAGGGGGTTGCGCGTGAACACTGAAGCTTTCTTT.